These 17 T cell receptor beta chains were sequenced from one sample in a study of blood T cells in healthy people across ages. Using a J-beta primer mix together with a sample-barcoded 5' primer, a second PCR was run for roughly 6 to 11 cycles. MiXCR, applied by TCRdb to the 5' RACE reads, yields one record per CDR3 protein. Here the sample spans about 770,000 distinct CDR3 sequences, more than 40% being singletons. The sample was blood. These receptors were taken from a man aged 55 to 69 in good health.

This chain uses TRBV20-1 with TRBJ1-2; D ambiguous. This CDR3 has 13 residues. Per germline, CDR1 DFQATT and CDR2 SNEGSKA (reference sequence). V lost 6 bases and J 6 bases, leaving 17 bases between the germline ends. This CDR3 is CSALPSVGDGYTF. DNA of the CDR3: TGCAGTGCCCTTCCTTCAGTCGGGGATGGCTACACCTTC.

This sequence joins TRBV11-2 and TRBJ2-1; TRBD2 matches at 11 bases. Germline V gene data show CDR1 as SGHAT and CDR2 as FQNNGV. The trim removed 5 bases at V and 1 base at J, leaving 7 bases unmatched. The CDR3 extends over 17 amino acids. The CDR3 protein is CASSRGGTSGSYNEQFF. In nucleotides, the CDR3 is TGTGCCAGCAGCCGAGGAGGGACTAGCGGTTCCTACAATGAGCAGTTCTTC.

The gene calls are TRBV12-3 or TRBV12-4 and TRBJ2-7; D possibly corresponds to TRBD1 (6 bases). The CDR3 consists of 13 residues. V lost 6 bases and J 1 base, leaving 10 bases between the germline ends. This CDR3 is CASRKTGSYEQYF. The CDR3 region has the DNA TGTGCCAGCAGAAAGACAGGTTCCTACGAGCAGTACTTC.

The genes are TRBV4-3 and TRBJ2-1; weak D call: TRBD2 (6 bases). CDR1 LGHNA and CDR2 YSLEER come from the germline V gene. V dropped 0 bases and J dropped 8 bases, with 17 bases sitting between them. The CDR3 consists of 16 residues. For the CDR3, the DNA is TGCGCCAGCAGCCAAGATAGGAGGGCGCGGGGCGATGAGCAGTTCTTC. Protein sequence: CASSQDRRARGDEQFF.

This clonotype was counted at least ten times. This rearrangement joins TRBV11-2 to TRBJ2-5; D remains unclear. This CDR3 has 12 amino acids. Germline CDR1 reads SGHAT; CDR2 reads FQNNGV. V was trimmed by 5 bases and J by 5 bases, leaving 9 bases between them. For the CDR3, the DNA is TGTGCCAGCAGCCTTACTAAGGAGACCCAGTACTTC. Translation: CASSLTKETQYF. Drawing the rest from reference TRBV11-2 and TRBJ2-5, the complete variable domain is EAGVAQSPRYKIIEKRQSVAFWCNPISGHATLYWYQQILGQGPKLLIQFQNNGVVDDSQLPKDRFSAERLKGVDSTLKIQPAKLEDSAVYLCASSLTKETQYFGPGTRLLVL.

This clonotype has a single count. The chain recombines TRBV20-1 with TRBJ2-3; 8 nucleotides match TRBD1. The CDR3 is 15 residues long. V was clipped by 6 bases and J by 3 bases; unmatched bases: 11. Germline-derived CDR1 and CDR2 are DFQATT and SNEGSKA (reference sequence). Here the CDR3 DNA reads TGCAGTGCGAGAAGTACAGGGGGTCAAACAGATACGCAGTATTTT. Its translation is CSARSTGGQTDTQYF.

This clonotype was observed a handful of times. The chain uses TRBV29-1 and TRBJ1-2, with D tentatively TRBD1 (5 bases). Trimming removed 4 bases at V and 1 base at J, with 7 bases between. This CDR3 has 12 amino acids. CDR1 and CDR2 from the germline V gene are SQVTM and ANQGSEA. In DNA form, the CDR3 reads TGCAGCGTTGTTCAGGGTAACTATGGCTACACCTTC. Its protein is CSVVQGNYGYTF.

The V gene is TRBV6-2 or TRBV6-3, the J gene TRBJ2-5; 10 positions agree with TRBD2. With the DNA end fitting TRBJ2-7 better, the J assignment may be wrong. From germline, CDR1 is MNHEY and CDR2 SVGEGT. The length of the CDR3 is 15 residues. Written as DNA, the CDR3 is TGTGCCAGCAGTTTGGGACTAGCGAGGTCCTACGAGCAGTACTTC. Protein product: CASSLGLARSYEQYF.

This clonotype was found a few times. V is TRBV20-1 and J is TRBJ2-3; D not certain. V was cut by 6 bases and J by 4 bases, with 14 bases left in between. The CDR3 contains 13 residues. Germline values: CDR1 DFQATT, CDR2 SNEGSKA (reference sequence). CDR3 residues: CSALGERADTQYF. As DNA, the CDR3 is TGCAGTGCCCTTGGGGAAAGGGCAGATACGCAGTATTTT.

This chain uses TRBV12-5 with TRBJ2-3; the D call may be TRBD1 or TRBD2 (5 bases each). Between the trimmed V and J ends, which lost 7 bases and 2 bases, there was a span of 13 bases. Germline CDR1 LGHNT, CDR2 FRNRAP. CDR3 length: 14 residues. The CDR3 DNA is TGTGCTAGTGTTCGGGGCGCCTACACAGATACGCAGTATTTT. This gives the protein CASVRGAYTDTQYF.

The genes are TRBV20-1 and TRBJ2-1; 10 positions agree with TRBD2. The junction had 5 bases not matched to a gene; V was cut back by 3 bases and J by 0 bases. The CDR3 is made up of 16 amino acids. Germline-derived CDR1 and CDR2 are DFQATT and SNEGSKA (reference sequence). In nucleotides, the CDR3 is TGCAGTGCTAGTAAGCGGGGGGGGAGCTCCTACAATGAGCAGTTCTTC. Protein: CSASKRGGSSYNEQFF.

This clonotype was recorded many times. DNA of the CDR3: TGCAGCGCCAGGATTGGGGAAGCCAAAAACATTCAGTACTTC. This encodes CSARIGEAKNIQYF. The chain recombines TRBV29-1 with TRBJ2-4; D remains unclear. Trimming left V 7 bases short and J 0 bases short, with 13 bases between. In germline, CDR1 is SQVTM, CDR2 ANQGSEA. The CDR3 has 14 residues.

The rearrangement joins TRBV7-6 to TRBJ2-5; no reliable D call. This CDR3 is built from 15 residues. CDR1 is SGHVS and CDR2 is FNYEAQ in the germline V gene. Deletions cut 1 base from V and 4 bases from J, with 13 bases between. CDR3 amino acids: CASSLEVFPRETQYF. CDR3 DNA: TGTGCCAGCAGCTTAGAGGTATTCCCAAGAGAGACCCAGTACTTC. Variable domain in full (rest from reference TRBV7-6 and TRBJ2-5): GAGVSQSPRYKVTKRGQDVALRCDPISGHVSLYWYRQALGQGPEFLTYFNYEAQQDKSGLPNDRFSAERPEGSISTLTIQRTEQRDSAMYRCASSLEVFPRETQYFGPGTRLLVL.

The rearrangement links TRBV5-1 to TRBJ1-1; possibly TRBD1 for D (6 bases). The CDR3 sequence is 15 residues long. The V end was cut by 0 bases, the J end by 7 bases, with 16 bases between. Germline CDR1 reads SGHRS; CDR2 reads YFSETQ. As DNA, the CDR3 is TGCGCCAGCAGCTTGGCCCCCAAGGGGGGGCATGAAGCTTTCTTT. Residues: CASSLAPKGGHEAFF.

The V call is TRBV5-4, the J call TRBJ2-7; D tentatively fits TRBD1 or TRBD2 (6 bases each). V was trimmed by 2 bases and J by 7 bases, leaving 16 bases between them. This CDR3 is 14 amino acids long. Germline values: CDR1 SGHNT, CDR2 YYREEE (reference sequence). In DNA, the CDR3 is TGTGCCAGCAGCTTCGGGGGCCGGTACAATGAGCAGTACTTC. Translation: CASSFGGRYNEQYF.

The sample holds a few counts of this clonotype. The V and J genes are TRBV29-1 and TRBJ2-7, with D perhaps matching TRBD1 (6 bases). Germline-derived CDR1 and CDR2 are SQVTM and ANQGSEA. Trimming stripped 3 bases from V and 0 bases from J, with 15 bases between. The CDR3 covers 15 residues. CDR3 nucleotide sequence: TGCAGCGTTGAGGGGGACACGAAAAGCTCCTACGAGCAGTACTTC. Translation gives CSVEGDTKSSYEQYF.

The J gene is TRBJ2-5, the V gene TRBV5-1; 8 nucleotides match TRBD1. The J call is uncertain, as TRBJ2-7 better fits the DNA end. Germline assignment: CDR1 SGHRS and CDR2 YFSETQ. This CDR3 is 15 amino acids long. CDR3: CASSWVAGQGNEQYF. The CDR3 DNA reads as TGCGCCAGCAGCTGGGTCGCTGGACAGGGAAACGAGCAGTACTTC.